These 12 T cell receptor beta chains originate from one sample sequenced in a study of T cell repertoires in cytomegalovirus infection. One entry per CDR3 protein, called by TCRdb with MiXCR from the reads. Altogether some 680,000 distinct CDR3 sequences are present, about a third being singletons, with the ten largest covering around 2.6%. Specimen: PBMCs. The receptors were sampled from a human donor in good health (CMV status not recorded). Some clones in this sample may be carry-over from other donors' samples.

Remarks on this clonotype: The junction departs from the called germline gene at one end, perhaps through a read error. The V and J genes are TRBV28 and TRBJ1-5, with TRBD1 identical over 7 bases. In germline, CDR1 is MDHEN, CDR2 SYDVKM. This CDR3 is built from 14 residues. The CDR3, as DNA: TGTGCCATCAGTTTCGGGGACAGAAATCAGCCCCATCATTTT. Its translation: CAISFGDRNQPHHF.

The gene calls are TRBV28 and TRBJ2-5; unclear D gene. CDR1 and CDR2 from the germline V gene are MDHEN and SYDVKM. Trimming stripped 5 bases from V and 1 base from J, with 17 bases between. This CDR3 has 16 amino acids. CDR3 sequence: CASSLQGFRSQETQYF. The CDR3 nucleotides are TGTGCCAGCAGTCTGCAAGGTTTCAGGAGCCAAGAGACCCAGTACTTC.

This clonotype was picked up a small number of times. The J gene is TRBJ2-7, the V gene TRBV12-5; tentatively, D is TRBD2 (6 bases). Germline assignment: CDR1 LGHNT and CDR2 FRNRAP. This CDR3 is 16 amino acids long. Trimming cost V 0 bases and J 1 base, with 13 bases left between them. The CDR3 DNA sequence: TGTGCTAGTGGTTTGGTTAAACTAGCTGAATCCTACGAGCAGTACTTC. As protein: CASGLVKLAESYEQYF.

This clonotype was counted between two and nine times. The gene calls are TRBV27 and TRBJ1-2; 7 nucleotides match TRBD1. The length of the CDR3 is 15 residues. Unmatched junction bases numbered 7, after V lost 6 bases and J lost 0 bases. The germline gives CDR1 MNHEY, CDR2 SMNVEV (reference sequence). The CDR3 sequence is CASRLTGFPNYGYTF. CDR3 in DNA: TGTGCCAGCAGATTGACAGGGTTTCCTAACTATGGCTACACCTTC.

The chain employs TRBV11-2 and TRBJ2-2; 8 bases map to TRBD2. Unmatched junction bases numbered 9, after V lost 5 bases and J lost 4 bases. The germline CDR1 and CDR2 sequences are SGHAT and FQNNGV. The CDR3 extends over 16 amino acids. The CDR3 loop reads CASSVGLGRGTGELFF. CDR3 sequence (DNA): TGTGCCAGCAGCGTGGGACTAGGGAGGGGCACCGGGGAGCTGTTTTTT.

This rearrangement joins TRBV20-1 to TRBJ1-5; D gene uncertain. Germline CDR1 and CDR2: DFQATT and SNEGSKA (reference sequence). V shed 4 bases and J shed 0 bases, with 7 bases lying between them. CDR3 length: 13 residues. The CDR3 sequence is CSANSFSNQPQHF. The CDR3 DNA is TGCAGTGCTAACAGTTTTAGCAATCAGCCCCAGCATTTT.

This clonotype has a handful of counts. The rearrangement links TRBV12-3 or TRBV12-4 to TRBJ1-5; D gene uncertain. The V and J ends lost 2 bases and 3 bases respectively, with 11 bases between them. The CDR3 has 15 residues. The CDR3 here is CASSLLPQANQPQHF. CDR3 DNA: TGTGCCAGCAGTTTACTTCCTCAGGCCAATCAGCCCCAGCATTTT.

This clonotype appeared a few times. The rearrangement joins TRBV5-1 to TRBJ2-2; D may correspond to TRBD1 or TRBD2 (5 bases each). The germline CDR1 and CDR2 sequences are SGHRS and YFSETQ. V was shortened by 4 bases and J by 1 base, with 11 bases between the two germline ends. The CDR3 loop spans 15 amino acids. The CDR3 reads CASSVGTENTGELFF. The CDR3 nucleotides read TGCGCCAGCAGCGTTGGGACGGAGAACACCGGGGAGCTGTTTTTT.

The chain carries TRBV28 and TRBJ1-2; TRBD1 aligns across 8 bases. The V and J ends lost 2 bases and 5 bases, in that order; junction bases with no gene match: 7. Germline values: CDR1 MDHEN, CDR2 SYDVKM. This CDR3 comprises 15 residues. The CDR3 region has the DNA TGTGCCAGCAGTTTAACCCAGGGGGCTGTATATGGCTACACCTTC. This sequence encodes CASSLTQGAVYGYTF.

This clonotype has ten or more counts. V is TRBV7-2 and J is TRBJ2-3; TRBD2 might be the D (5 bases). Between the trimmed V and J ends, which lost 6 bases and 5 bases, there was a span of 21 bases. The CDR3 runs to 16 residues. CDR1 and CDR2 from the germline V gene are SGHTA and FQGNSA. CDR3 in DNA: TGTGCCAGCAGTTCGTACAGCGGCGTGACGGGAGATACGCAGTATTTT. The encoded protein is CASSSYSGVTGDTQYF.

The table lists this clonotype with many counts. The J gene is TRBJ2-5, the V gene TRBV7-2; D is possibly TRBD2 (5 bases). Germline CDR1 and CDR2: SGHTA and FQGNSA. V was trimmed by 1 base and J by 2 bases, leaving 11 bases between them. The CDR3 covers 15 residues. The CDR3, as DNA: TGTGCCAGCAGCTTAGTTACGGGGAAGCAAGAGACCCAGTACTTC. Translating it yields CASSLVTGKQETQYF.

CDR3 region: CSARLGGIYEQYF. CDR3 coding DNA: TGCAGTGCTAGATTAGGGGGCATCTACGAGCAGTACTTC. The chain links TRBV20-1 to TRBJ2-7, with TRBD1 matching 7 bases. The V and J ends lost 2 bases and 3 bases, in that order; junction bases with no gene match: 4. CDR3 length: 13 amino acids. Per the germline V gene, CDR1 is DFQATT and CDR2 is SNEGSKA (reference sequence).